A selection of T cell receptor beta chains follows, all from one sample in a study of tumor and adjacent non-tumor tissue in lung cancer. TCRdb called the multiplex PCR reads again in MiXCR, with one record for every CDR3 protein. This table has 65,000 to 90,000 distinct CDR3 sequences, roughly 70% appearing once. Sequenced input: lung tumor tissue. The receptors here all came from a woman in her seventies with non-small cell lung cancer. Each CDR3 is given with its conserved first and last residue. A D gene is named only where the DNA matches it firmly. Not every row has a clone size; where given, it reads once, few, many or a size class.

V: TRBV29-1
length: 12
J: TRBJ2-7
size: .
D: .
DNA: TGCAGCGTGAGACAGGTAACCTACGAGCACTACTTC
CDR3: CSVRQVTYEHYF

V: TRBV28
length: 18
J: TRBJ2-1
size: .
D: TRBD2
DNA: TGTGCCAGCAGTTCCGCCGAGGGAGGCGGGAGCTCCTACGATGATCAGTTCTTC
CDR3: CASSSAEGGGSSYDDQFF

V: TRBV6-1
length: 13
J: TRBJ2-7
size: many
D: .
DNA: TGTGCCAGCAGTTGGACATCATCCTACGAGCAGTACTTC
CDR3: CASSWTSSYEQYF

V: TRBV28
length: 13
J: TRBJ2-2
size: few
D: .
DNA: TGTGCCAGCAGTATCTTGAACGCCGGGGAGCTGTTTTTT
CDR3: CASSILNAGELFF

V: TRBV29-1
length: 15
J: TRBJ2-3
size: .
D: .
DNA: TGCTGCTTCTTAGGGAGCACGATTAGCACAGATACGCATTATTTT
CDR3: CCFLGSTISTDTHYF

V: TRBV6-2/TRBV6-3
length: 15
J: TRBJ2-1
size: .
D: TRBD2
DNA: TGTGCCAGCAGCATAACCGGGACGGGGGAGGGTGAGCAGTTCTTC
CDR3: CASSITGTGEGEQFF

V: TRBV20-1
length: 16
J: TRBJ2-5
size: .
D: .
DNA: TGCAGTGCTAGTGGAGCTCCAGCGACCCACTGGGAGACCCAGTACTTC
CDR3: CSASGAPATHWETQYF

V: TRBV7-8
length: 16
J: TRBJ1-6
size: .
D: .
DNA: TGTGCCAGCAGGTTCGCGGCAGTACACTATAATTCACCCCTCCACTTT
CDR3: CASRFAAVHYNSPLHF

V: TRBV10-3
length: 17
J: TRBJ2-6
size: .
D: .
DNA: TGTGCCATCAGTGGACAGCCAGGGAACTCTGGGGCCAACGTTCTGACTTTC
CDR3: CAISGQPGNSGANVLTF

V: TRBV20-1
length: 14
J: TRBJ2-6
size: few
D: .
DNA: TGCAGTACTATTGAGGAGCCTGGGGCCAACGTCCTGACTTTC
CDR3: CSTIEEPGANVLTF

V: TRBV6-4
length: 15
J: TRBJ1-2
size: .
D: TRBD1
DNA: TGTGCCAGCAATGTAACTGGGACAGGTCACTATGGCTACGCCTTC
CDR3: CASNVTGTGHYGYAF

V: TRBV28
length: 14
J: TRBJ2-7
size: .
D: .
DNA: TGTTCCACCCTCGACAGAGGGGTGACCTACGAGCAATACTTC
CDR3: CSTLDRGVTYEQYF

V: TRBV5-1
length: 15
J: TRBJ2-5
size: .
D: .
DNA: TGCGCCAGCAGCTTGGGGTCGGCGGCACGAGAGACCCAGTACTTC
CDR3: CASSLGSAARETQYF

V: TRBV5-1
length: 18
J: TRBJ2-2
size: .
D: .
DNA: TGCGCCAGCAGATCGCAACTAGGAATTAGCGAGGACACCGTGGAGCTGTTTTTT
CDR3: CASRSQLGISEDTVELFF

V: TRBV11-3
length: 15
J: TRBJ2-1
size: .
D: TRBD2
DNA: TGCGTCAGCAGCTTAGTTAGCGGGAGCTACAATGAGCGGTTCTTC
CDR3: CVSSLVSGSYNERFF

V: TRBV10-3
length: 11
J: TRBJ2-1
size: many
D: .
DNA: TGTGCCATCAGTGATTTTAATGAGCAGTTCTTC
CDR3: CAISDFNEQFF

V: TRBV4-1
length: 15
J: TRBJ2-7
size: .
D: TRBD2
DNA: TGCGCCAGCAGCCCTGAACTAGCGGTATACTACAAGCAGTACTTC
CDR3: CASSPELAVYYKQYF

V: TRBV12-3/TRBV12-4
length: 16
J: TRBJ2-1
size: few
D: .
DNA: TGTGCCAGCAGTTCAACTTCCGGGACTTGCGGCAGTGAGCAGTTCTTC
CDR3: CASSSTSGTCGSEQFF

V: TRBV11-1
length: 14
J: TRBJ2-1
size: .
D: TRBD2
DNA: TGTGTCAGCAGCCCGCGGGAGGGCCACTATAAGCAGTTCTTC
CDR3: CVSSPREGHYKQFF

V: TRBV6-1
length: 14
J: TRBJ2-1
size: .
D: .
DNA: TGTGCCAGCAGTGAAATCGACAAATACAATAAGCAGTTCTTC
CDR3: CASSEIDKYNKQFF

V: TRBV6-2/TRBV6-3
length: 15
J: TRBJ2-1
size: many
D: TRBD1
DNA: TGTGCCAGCTTCCCCCGGGACAGACCCTACAATGAGCAGTTCTTC
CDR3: CASFPRDRPYNEQFF

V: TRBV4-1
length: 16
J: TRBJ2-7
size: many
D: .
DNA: TGCGCCAGCAGCCAAGAGGGGCGCCGGGAACCCTACGAGCAGTACTTC
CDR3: CASSQEGRREPYEQYF

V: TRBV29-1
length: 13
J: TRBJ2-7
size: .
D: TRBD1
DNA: TGCAGCGTCAGGGGCAGGGGGCTTGGCGAGCAGTACTTC
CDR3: CSVRGRGLGEQYF

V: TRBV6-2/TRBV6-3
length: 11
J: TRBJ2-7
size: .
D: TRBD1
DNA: TGTGGCAGCGGGCAGGGGGCCGAGCAGTACTTT
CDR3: CGSGQGAEQYF

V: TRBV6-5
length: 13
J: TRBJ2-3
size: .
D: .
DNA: TGTGCCAGCGATACCCTCTGGGCGGATACGCAGTATTTT
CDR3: CASDTLWADTQYF

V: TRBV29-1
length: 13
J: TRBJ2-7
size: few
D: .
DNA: TGCATCGTTGGGGCTAGTGCCTCCTACGAGCAGTACTTC
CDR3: CIVGASASYEQYF

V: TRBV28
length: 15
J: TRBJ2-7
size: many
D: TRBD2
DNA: TGTGCCAGCAGAAACATAGCGGGAGGAGCGGGGGAGCAGTACTTC
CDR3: CASRNIAGGAGEQYF

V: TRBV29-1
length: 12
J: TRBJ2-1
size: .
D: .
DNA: TGCAGCTCCTCTGAACTAAACAATGAGCAGTTCTTC
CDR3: CSSSELNNEQFF

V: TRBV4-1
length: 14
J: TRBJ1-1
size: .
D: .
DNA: TGCGCCAGCAGCGAGAGCTTTCAGGGACATGGAGCTATCTTT
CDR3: CASSESFQGHGAIF

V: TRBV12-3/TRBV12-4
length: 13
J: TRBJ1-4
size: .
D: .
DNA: TGTGCCAGAACCTTTCTAGTGAACGAAAAACTGTTTTTT
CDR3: CARTFLVNEKLFF

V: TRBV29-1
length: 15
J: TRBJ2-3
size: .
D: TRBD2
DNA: TGCAGCGACCATCTAGCGGGACGGAGAAAAGATACGCAGTATTTT
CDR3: CSDHLAGRRKDTQYF

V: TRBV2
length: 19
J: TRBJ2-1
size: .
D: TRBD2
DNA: TGTGCCAGCAACGAAAGCGCCCTACCAACTAGCGGGAGGTACAATGAGCAGTTCTTC
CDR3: CASNESALPTSGRYNEQFF